These 19 T cell receptor beta chains were sequenced from one sample in a study of metastatic and nonmetastatic thyroid tumors. Among the patients, none had received any treatment before thyroid surgery. TCRdb re-called clones from the PCR reads using MiXCR. Of about 93,000 clones in the sample, more than 9.5% were seen once. Sequencing was carried out using blood. Every receptor here comes from a female donor with papillary thyroid cancer or a benign thyroid nodule (not recorded which). Some clones in this sample may be carry-over from other donors' samples.

This clone was recorded many times. The rearrangement uses TRBV6-1 and TRBJ2-7; no definite D call. V gave up 2 bases and J gave up 5 bases, with 19 bases separating them. The CDR3 totals 16 residues. The germline CDR1 and CDR2 sequences are MNHNS and SASEGT. The CDR3 nucleotides are TGTGCCAGCAGTGAACACCCCCCCCTCCAGGCCAACGAGCAGTACTTC. This translates into CASSEHPPLQANEQYF.

In its sample, this clone was seen many times. This rearrangement joins TRBV4-2 to TRBJ2-2, with 12 bases identical to TRBD2. Germline V gene data show CDR1 as LGHNA and CDR2 as YNFKEQ. The CDR3 covers 20 residues. Unmatched junction bases numbered 12, after V lost 4 bases and J lost 0 bases. As DNA, the CDR3 is TGTGCCAGCAGCCGCAGACTAGCGGGAGCCTATCTCGCGAACACCGGGGAGCTGTTTTTT. Its translation: CASSRRLAGAYLANTGELFF.

This clone was recorded at least ten times. A junction end diverges from the germline sequence, so it may reflect a read error. The chain employs TRBV5-6 and TRBJ2-7, with 7 nucleotides matching TRBD1. This CDR3 comprises 14 residues. The germline CDR1 and CDR2 sequences are SGHDT and YYEEEE. The CDR3 sequence: CASSRTGTAYGQYF. The CDR3 DNA reads TGTGCCAGCAGCCGCACCGGGACAGCCTACGGGCAGTACTTC.

This clone showed up many times. This sequence joins TRBV30 and TRBJ1-1, with TRBD1 matching 8 bases. Germline CDR1 is GTSNPN and CDR2 is SVGIG (reference sequence). The V and J ends lost 4 bases and 11 bases, in that order; junction bases with no gene match: 21. This CDR3 has 16 residues. The CDR3 sequence is CAWTPGQGPYPTGAFF. The CDR3 coding sequence is TGTGCCTGGACCCCCGGACAGGGCCCTTATCCCACAGGCGCTTTCTTT.

In DNA, the CDR3 is TGTGCCACCAGCAGAGATCAGGGTGGAAGGCAGTACTTC. It specifies CATSRDQGGRQYF. The chain uses TRBV15 and TRBJ2-7, with D maybe TRBD1 (5 bases). Germline V gene sequence: CDR1 LNHNV, CDR2 YYDKDF (reference sequence). The V end lost 0 bases, the J end lost 9 bases, and 12 bases lay between the germline ends. CDR3 size: 13 residues. Supplemented by reference TRBV15 and TRBJ2-7, the full variable domain reads DAMVIQNPRYQVTQFGKPVTLSCSQTLNHNVMYWYQQKSSQAPKLLFHYYDKDFNNEADTPDNFQSRRPNTSFCFLDIRSPGLGDTAMYLCATSRDQGGRQYFGPGTRLTVT.

This clone was observed at least ten times. The V and J genes are TRBV25-1 and TRBJ2-1, with D uncertain. The CDR3 is made up of 13 amino acids. The germline gives CDR1 MGHDK, CDR2 SYGVNS. Trimming removed 10 bases from V and 5 bases from J, with 15 bases in between. This CDR3 is CATQPSLDNEQFF. In DNA form, the CDR3 reads TGTGCCACCCAACCCTCCCTAGACAATGAGCAGTTCTTC.

Turning to this clone: The junction does not match germline at one end; this may be a read error. The V call is TRBV2, the J call TRBJ2-7; 7 nucleotides line up with TRBD1. This CDR3 comprises 14 residues. Germline V gene sequence: CDR1 SNHLY, CDR2 FYNNEI. The CDR3 DNA is TGTGCCGGCAGGGGGACAGTGTTCGGCTACGAGCAGTACTTC. Amino acids: CAGRGTVFGYEQYF.

This clone has at least ten counts. The chain links TRBV7-2 to TRBJ2-7; the D gene is possibly TRBD1 (6 bases). This CDR3 is built from 13 residues. V lost 2 bases and J 6 bases, leaving 11 bases between the germline ends. Germline CDR1 reads SGHTA; CDR2 reads FQGNSA. CDR3 region: CASSLYRESEQYF. CDR3 bases: TGTGCCAGCAGCTTATACAGGGAGAGCGAGCAGTACTTC.

This clone was recorded many times. The rearrangement uses TRBV7-9 and TRBJ2-3, with D unresolved. Trimming removed 5 bases from V and 3 bases from J, with 9 bases in between. Germline CDR1 and CDR2: SEHNR and FQNEAQ (reference sequence). There are 13 residues in the CDR3. The CDR3, as DNA: TGTGCCAGCAGCCCCAGGACGACAGATACGCAGTATTTT. Amino acid sequence: CASSPRTTDTQYF.

Of note for this clone: Just one base apart from a much larger clone, this may be a read error. This chain connects TRBV20-1 to TRBJ2-5; D might be TRBD1 or TRBD2, each matching 5 bases. Germline lookup yields CDR1 DFQATT and CDR2 SNEGSKA (reference sequence). The CDR3 covers 12 residues. Trimming shortened V by 7 bases and J by 2 bases, and 11 bases separated the two germline ends. The CDR3 DNA reads TGCAGTGGAGGGGTGCGTCAAGAGACCCAGTACTTC. Translated: CSGGVRQETQYF.

With respect to this clone: Being one base from a much bigger clone, this may be a read error. Distinct nucleotide sequences in the sample also encode this CDR3. The chain employs TRBV9 and TRBJ1-6, with unresolved D. V lost 6 bases to trimming and J lost 7 bases, with 17 bases between them. Germline-derived CDR1 and CDR2 are SGDLS and YYNGEE. CDR3 size: 15 residues. CDR3 DNA sequence: TGTGCCAGCACCCGTACCCAGGAGAACAATTCACCCCTCCACTTT. Translation: CASTRTQENNSPLHF.

This clone is medium-sized (0.01 to 0.1%) within its sample. This chain uses TRBV2 with TRBJ2-7; 9 bases line up with TRBD1. This CDR3 comprises 15 residues. Looked up from germline, CDR1 is SNHLY and CDR2 is FYNNEI. V was clipped by 7 bases and J by 4 bases; unmatched bases: 11. The CDR3 spells CASKETGTGFYEQYF. The CDR3, as DNA: TGTGCCAGCAAGGAAACCGGGACAGGGTTTTACGAGCAGTACTTC.

This chain connects TRBV30 to TRBJ1-1; 9 bases line up with TRBD1. The junction had 5 bases not matched to a gene; V was cut back by 5 bases and J by 10 bases. The CDR3 length is 11 residues. Germline V gene data show CDR1 as GTSNPN and CDR2 as SVGIG (reference sequence). The CDR3 nucleotides are TGTGCCTGGGGGACAGGGATGAGAGCTTTCTTT. Its protein product is CAWGTGMRAFF.

Note on this clone: One base away lies a much larger clone, so this may be a sequencing read error. V usage is TRBV9 and J usage is TRBJ2-5; no clear D. The germline V gene has CDR1 SGDLS and CDR2 YYNGEE. The CDR3 totals 14 residues. The CDR3 sequence: CASRVGGYQETQYF. Here the CDR3 DNA reads TGTGCCAGCAGAGTAGGCGGCTACCAAGAGACCCAGTACTTC.

This clone was recorded many times. The J gene is TRBJ2-1, the V gene TRBV28, with TRBD2 matching 11 bases. CDR3 length: 15 residues. Germline CDR1 and CDR2: MDHEN and SYDVKM. V dropped 6 bases and J dropped 4; count of bases not matched to a gene: 5. This chain's CDR3 is CASSPTSGAYNEQFF. Written as DNA, the CDR3 is TGTGCCAGCAGCCCGACTAGCGGGGCTTACAATGAGCAGTTCTTC.

This clone was seen ten or more times. The V and J genes are TRBV7-3 and TRBJ2-3, with 7 bases identical to TRBD2. Germline assignment: CDR1 SGHTA and CDR2 FQGTGA. V was pared by 2 bases and J by 5 bases, with 4 bases of the junction left unmatched. The CDR3 has 14 residues. The CDR3 bases are TGTGCCAGCAGCTTAGTGGGGGGGGGAGATACGCAGTATTTT. The encoded protein is CASSLVGGGDTQYF.

This clone occurred many times. J is TRBJ2-1 and V is TRBV6-1, with D perhaps TRBD2 (5 bases). Trimming cost V 8 bases and J 3 bases, with 14 bases left between them. Germline-derived CDR1 and CDR2 are MNHNS and SASEGT. The CDR3 consists of 14 residues. The CDR3 DNA sequence: TGTGCCAGCGGGCGGCTAGCACTCTACAATGAGCAGTTCTTC. It is translated as CASGRLALYNEQFF.

This clone was counted at least ten times. The V and J genes are TRBV28 and TRBJ1-5, with 7 positions matching TRBD1. Germline V gene lookup returns CDR1 MDHEN and CDR2 SYDVKM. Trimming removed 2 bases from V and 6 bases from J; junction bases left unmatched: 4. This CDR3 comprises 14 residues. The CDR3 loop reads CASSLTGVGQPQHF. The CDR3 nucleotides are TGTGCCAGCAGTTTAACAGGGGTGGGTCAGCCCCAGCATTTT.

This chain connects TRBV7-6 to TRBJ2-1; D remains ambiguous. CDR1 is SGHVS and CDR2 is FNYEAQ in the germline V gene. The CDR3 has 13 residues. V lost 1 base and J lost 3, with 4 bases in between. As DNA, the CDR3 is TGTGCCAGCAGCTTAGGACTCTACAATGAGCAGTTCTTC. The encoded protein is CASSLGLYNEQFF.